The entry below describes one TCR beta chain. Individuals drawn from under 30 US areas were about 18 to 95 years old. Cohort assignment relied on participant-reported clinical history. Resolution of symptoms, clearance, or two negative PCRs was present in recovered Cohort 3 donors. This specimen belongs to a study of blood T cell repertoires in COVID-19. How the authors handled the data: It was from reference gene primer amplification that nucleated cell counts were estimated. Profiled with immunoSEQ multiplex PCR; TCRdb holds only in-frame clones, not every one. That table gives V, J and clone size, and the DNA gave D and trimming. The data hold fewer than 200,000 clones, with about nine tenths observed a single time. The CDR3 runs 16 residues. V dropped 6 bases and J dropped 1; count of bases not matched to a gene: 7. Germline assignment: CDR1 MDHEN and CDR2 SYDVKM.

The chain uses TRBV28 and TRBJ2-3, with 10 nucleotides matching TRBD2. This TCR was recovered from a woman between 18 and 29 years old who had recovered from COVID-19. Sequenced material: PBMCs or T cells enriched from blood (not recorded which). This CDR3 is CASRISSGSRTDTQYF. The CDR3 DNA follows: TGTGCCAGCAGAATCTCTAGCGGGAGTCGCACAGATACGCAGTATTTT.